This T cell receptor (beta chain) was recorded in a study of T cell responses to AZD1222 COVID-19 vaccine. The protocol was immunoSEQ multiplex PCR, while the TCRdb copy is restricted to in-frame clones and leaves out a portion. This table has around 120,000 clones, around 93% appearing once. Turning to this clone: What it recognizes is unknown.

Whole-study findings and limits: Two AZD1222 administrations were followed by greater Spike-specific TCR breadth and depth.

Doses given second, at about 4 or about 12 weeks, were pooled. Germline-derived CDR1 and CDR2 are SQVTM and ANQGSEA. This CDR3 spans 12 amino acids. Trimming shortened V by 5 bases and J by 8 bases, and 15 bases separated the two germline ends. The chain combines TRBV29-1 with TRBJ1-2; the D is unclear. The sample consisted of peripheral blood, taken 28 days after the second AZD1222 dose. The receptor comes from an adult who received the AZD1222 COVID-19 vaccine. The CDR3 DNA reads TGCAGCGTTTTGGGGATGGAAGACGGCTACACCTTC. Translating gives CSVLGMEDGYTF. The whole variable domain, filled in from reference TRBV29-1 and TRBJ1-2, reads SAVISQKPSRDICQRGTSLTIQCQVDSQVTMMFWYRQQPGQSLTLIATANQGSEATYESGFVIDKFPISRPNLTFSTLTVSNMSPEDSSIYLCSVLGMEDGYTFGSGTRLTVV.